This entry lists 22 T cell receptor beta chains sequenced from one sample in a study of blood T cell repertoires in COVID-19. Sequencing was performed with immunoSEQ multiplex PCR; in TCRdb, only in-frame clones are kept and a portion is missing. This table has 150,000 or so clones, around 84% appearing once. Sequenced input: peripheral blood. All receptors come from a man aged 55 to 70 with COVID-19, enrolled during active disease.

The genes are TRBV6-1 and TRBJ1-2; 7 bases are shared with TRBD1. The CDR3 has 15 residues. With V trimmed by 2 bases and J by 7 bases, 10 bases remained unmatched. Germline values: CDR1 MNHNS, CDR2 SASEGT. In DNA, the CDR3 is TGTGCCAGCAGTGAAACGAGGACAGGCGCCGGTGGCTACACCTTC. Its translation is CASSETRTGAGGYTF.

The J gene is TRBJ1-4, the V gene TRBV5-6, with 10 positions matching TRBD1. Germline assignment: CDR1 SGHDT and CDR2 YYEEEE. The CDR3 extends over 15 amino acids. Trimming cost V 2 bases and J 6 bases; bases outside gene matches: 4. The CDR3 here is CASSFSGTGDEKLFF. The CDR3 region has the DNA TGTGCCAGCAGCTTTTCTGGGACAGGGGATGAAAAACTGTTTTTT.

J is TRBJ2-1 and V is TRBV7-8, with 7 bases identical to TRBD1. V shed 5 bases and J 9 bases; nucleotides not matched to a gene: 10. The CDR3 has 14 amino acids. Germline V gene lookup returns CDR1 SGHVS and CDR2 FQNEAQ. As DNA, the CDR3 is TGTGCCAGCAGCCTCGACAGGGAACTTAGTGAGCAGTTCTTC. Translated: CASSLDRELSEQFF.

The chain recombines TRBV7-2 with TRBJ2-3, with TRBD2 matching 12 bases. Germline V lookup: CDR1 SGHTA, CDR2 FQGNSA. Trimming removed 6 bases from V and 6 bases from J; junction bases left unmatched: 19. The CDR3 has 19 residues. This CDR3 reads CASRLGWHQLAGGGDTQYF. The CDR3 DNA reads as TGTGCCAGCAGATTGGGGTGGCATCAACTAGCGGGAGGTGGCGATACGCAGTATTTT.

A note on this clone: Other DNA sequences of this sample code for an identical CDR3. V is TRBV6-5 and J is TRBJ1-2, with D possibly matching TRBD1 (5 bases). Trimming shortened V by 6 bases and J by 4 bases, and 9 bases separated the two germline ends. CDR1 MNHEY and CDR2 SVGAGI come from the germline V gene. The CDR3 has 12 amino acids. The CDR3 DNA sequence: TGTGCCAGCAGGGGGGGAGCCTATGGCTACACCTTC. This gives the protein CASRGGAYGYTF.

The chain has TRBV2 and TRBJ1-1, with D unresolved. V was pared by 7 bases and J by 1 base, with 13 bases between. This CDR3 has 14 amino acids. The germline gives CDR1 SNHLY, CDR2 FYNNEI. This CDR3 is CASTTGPSNTEAFF. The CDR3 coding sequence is TGTGCCAGCACTACGGGTCCATCGAACACTGAAGCTTTCTTT.

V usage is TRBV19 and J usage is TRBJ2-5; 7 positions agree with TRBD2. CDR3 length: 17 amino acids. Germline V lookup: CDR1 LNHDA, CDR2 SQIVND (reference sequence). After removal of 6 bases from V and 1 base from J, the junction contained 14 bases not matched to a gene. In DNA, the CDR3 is TGTGCCAGTAGCCCCAGCCCTATCGGGGGGTTCCAAGAGACCCAGTACTTC. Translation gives CASSPSPIGGFQETQYF.

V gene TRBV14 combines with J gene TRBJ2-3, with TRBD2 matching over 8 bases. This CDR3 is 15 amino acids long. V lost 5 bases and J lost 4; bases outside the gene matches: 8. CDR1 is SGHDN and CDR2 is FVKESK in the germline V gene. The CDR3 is CASSSLAGGSDTQYF. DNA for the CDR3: TGTGCCAGCAGCTCGCTGGCGGGGGGATCAGATACGCAGTATTTT.

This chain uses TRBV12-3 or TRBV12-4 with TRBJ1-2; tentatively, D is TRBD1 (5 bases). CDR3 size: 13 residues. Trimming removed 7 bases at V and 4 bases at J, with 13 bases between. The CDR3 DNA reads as TGTGCCAGCACCAAGGACAAATCCTATGGCTACACCTTC. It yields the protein CASTKDKSYGYTF.

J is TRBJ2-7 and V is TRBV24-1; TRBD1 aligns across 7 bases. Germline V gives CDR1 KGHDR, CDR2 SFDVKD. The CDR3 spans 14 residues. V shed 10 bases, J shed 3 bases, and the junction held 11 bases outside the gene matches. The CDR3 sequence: CATQRGQDNYEQYF. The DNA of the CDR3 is TGTGCCACACAACGAGGACAGGACAACTACGAGCAGTACTTC.

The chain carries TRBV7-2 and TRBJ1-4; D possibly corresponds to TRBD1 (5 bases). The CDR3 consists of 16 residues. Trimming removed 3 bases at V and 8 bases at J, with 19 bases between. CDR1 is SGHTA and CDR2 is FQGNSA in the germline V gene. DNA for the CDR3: TGTGCCAGCAGCTTTTTTCTTGGCGGGGACGGCGAAAAACTGTTTTTT. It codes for CASSFFLGGDGEKLFF.

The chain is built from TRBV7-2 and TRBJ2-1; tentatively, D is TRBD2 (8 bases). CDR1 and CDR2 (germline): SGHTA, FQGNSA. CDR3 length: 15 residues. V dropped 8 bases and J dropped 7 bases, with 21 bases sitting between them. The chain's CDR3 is CASFTGVAGSNEQFF. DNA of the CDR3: TGTGCCAGCTTCACAGGGGTAGCGGGATCAAATGAGCAGTTCTTC.

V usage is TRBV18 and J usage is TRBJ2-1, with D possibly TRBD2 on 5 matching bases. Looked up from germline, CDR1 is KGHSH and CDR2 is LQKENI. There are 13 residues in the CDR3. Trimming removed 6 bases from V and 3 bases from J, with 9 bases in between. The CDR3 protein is CASSRGSYNEQFF. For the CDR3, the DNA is TGTGCCAGCTCCCGAGGGAGCTACAATGAGCAGTTCTTC.

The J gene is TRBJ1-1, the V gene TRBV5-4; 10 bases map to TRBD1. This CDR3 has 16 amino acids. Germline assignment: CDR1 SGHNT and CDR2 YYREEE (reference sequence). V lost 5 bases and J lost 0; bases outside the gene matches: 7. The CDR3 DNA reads TGTGCCAGCAGTGTGGGACAGGGGTTAATGAACACTGAAGCTTTCTTT. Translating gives CASSVGQGLMNTEAFF.

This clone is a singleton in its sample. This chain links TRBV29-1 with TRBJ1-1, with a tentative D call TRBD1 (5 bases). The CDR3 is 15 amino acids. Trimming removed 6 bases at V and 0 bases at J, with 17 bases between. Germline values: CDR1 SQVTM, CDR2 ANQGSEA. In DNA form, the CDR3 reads TGCAGCGTAAAACAAACGACGGACATGAACACTGAAGCTTTCTTT. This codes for CSVKQTTDMNTEAFF.

CDR3 coding DNA: TGTGCCAGCAGTGACCCGGGTCACTCGAACACTGAAGCTTTCTTT. Protein sequence: CASSDPGHSNTEAFF. This rearrangement joins TRBV6-1 to TRBJ1-1; no clear D gene. Trimming pared 3 bases from V and 1 base from J, leaving 12 bases between. The CDR3 runs 15 residues. Germline V gene data show CDR1 as MNHNS and CDR2 as SASEGT.

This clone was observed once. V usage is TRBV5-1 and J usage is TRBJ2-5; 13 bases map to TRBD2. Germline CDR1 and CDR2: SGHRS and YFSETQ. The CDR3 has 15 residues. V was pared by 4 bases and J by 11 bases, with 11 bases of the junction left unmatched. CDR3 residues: CASSMSGTSGTYQYF. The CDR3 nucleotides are TGCGCCAGCAGCATGTCCGGGACTAGCGGGACCTATCAGTACTTC.

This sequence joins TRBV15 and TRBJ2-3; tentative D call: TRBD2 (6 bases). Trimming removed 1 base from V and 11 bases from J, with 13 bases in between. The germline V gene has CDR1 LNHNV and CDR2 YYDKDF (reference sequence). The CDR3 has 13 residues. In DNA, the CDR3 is TGTGCCACCAGCAGAGGATCTAGCGTGGGGCAGTATTTT. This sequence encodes CATSRGSSVGQYF.

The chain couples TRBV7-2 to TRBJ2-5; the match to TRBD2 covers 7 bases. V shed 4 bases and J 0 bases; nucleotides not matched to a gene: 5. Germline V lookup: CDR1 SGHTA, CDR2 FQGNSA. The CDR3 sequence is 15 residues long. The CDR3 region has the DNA TGTGCCAGCAGCTCCCAAGCGGGAAACCAAGAGACCCAGTACTTC. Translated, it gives CASSSQAGNQETQYF.

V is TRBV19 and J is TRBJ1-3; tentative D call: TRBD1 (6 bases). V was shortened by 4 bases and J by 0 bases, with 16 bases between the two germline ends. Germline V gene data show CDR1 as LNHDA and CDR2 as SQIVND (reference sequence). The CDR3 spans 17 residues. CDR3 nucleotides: TGTGCCAGTAGTAATCCGGGACACCCAAACTCTGGAAACACCATATATTTT. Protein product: CASSNPGHPNSGNTIYF.

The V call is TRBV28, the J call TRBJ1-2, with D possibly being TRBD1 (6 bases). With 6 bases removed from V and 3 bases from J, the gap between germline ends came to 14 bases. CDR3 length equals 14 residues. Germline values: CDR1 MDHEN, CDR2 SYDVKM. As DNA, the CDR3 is TGTGCCAGCAGCTCCGCAGGGGTTGACTATGGCTACACCTTC. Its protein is CASSSAGVDYGYTF.

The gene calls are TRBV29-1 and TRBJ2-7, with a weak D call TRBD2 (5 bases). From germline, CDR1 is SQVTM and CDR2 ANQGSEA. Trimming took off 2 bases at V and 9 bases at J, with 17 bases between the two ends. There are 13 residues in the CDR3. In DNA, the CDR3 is TGCAGCGTTGAAACGCCCCAGGACTCCGCGCAGTACTTC. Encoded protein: CSVETPQDSAQYF.